The present T cell receptor beta chain was sequenced within a study of T cell repertoires in cytomegalovirus infection. Whole-study context: TCR beta signatures that were public indicated CMV infection and matching HLA type.

Germline CDR1 and CDR2: MDHEN and SYDVKM. CDR3 length: 15 residues. V lost 6 bases and J lost 2, with 17 bases in between. Concerning this clonotype itself: The antigen remains unidentified.

Study conclusions and caveats: Cumulative public TCR beta family frequency identified CMV carriers with the relevant HLA. Dominant in the ex vivo response were TCR beta clonotypes restricted by HLA-C and specific for CMV.

Via MiXCR, TCRdb re-called the reads, giving one row per CDR3 protein. Of just under 550,000 distinct CDR3 sequences listed, 26% were seen once; the top ten hold roughly an eighth. The material sequenced was PBMCs. This clonotype was obtained from a human donor in good health (CMV status not recorded). Some clones in this sample may be carry-over from other donors' samples. This chain uses TRBV28 with TRBJ2-7, with TRBD2 as a possible D gene (6 bases). CDR3 in DNA: TGTGCCAGCAGGCTTGGCGGGGAGACAGCCTACGAGCAGTACTTC. Translated: CASRLGGETAYEQYF.